These T cell receptor beta chains were read from a single sample in a study of cytotoxic CD8 clonotypes in ibrutinib-treated CLL. TCRdb's table, derived via immunoSEQ multiplex PCR, lists solely in-frame clones and lacks some. This sample has approximately 330,000 clones, with 80% found just once. Sequencing was performed on PBMCs, taken before ibrutinib treatment. The receptors were sampled from a human donor with chronic lymphocytic leukemia. Each CDR3 is given with its conserved first and last residue. D genes are given only for firm matches. A row's size may be missing; if present it is once, few, many or a size class.

J,size,D,V,CDR3,DNA
TRBJ1-1,.,.,TRBV5-4,CASSLVPQNTEAFF,TGTGCCAGCAGCTTAGTTCCACAGAACACTGAAGCTTTCTTT
TRBJ2-7,.,.,TRBV6-5,CASSYSISGAGEQYF,TGTGCCAGCAGTTACTCGATATCAGGGGCGGGGGAGCAGTACTTC
TRBJ2-1,.,.,TRBV5-1,CASSSNTGDEQFF,TGCGCCAGCAGCTCGAATACCGGGGATGAGCAGTTCTTC
TRBJ1-1,.,.,TRBV27,CASSLGHLNTEAFF,TGTGCCAGCAGTTTAGGGCATTTGAACACTGAAGCTTTCTTT
TRBJ2-3,.,TRBD2,TRBV2,CASSLLAVTDTQYF,TGTGCCAGCAGTCTACTAGCGGTCACAGATACGCAGTATTTT
TRBJ1-2,.,.,TRBV7-2,CASTVVSQGSGYTF,TGTGCCAGCACCGTGGTTAGCCAGGGAAGTGGCTACACCTTC
TRBJ1-1,once,.,TRBV6-5,CASSEADNTEAFF,TGTGCCAGCAGTGAAGCGGACAACACTGAAGCTTTCTTT
TRBJ1-1,.,TRBD1,TRBV6-5,CASRLERNRGEAFF,TGTGCCAGCAGGCTCGAAAGAAACAGGGGCGAAGCTTTCTTT
TRBJ2-6,.,.,TRBV9,CASSRRSGSGANVLTF,TGTGCCAGCAGCCGTAGGAGCGGTTCTGGGGCCAACGTCCTGACTTTC
TRBJ2-2,many,.,TRBV25-1,CASSERDTGELFF,TGTGCCAGCAGTGAACGGGACACCGGGGAGCTGTTTTTT
TRBJ2-1,.,.,TRBV7-3,CASSKDTDNEQFF,TGTGCCAGCAGTAAAGACACTGACAATGAGCAGTTCTTC
TRBJ2-1,.,TRBD1,TRBV5-1,CASSLELGGPHNEQFF,TGCGCCAGCAGCTTGGAGCTAGGGGGCCCCCACAATGAGCAGTTCTTC
TRBJ2-1,.,TRBD2,TRBV19,CASSPGTSGRGSYNEQFF,TGTGCCAGTAGTCCTGGGACTAGCGGGAGAGGATCCTACAATGAGCAGTTCTTC
TRBJ2-7,.,.,TRBV4-2,CASSQEEGIYEQYF,TGTGCCAGCAGCCAAGAAGAGGGGATCTACGAGCAGTACTTC
TRBJ2-7,.,TRBD1,TRBV14,CASSRDRVYEQYF,TGTGCCAGCAGCCGGGACAGGGTCTACGAGCAGTACTTC
TRBJ2-1,few,TRBD1,TRBV2,CASSADRAPYNEQFF,TGTGCCAGCAGTGCCGACAGGGCTCCCTACAATGAGCAGTTCTTC
TRBJ2-2,.,.,TRBV30,CAWSVLPGKNTGELFF,TGTGCCTGGAGTGTACTTCCAGGGAAAAACACCGGGGAGCTGTTTTTT
TRBJ2-7,.,.,TRBV6-1,CASSEMTPKYF,TGTGCCAGCAGTGAAATGACACCCAAGTACTTC
TRBJ2-2,.,TRBD2,TRBV15,CATSRDTTSGVAGELFF,TGTGCCACCAGCAGAGATACGACTAGCGGGGTTGCCGGGGAGCTGTTTTTT
TRBJ2-7,.,TRBD1,TRBV19,CASSIGIPGTGMYEQYF,TGTGCCAGTAGTATAGGAATACCCGGGACAGGGATGTACGAGCAGTACTTC
TRBJ2-1,.,TRBD2,TRBV7-6,CASSRLRESPEQFF,TGTGCCAGCAGCCGGCTGCGGGAGTCCCCTGAGCAGTTCTTC
TRBJ1-2,once,.,TRBV5-6,CASSLRGLEGYTF,TGTGCCAGCAGCTTACGGGGACTGGAGGGCTACACCTTC
TRBJ1-2,.,.,TRBV6-5,CASSPSGSAYGYTF,TGTGCCAGCAGTCCCTCAGGGAGCGCCTATGGCTACACCTTC
TRBJ2-5,.,TRBD1,TRBV6-5,CASSSGQQETQYF,TGTGCCAGCAGTTCGGGACAGCAAGAGACCCAGTACTTC
TRBJ2-1,.,.,TRBV9,CASSVEERYLNNEQFF,TGTGCCAGCAGCGTAGAAGAGAGATACTTGAACAATGAGCAGTTCTTC
TRBJ2-5,.,.,TRBV29-1,CSVDRQETQYF,TGCAGCGTTGACAGGCAAGAGACCCAGTACTTC
TRBJ2-3,.,.,TRBV29-1,CSVYRQFQFTDTQYF,TGCAGCGTATATCGACAGTTCCAATTCACAGATACGCAGTATTTT
TRBJ1-4,.,.,TRBV4-1,CASSQLGPSGEKLFF,TGCGCCAGCAGCCAATTGGGGCCCAGTGGCGAAAAACTGTTTTTT
TRBJ1-4,.,.,TRBV5-1,CASSLGAPGRRWNEKLFF,TGCGCCAGCAGCTTGGGTGCCCCCGGACGTCGTTGGAATGAAAAACTGTTTTTT
TRBJ2-1,.,.,TRBV30,CAWSAESLSYNEQFF,TGTGCCTGGAGTGCAGAGTCCCTCTCCTACAATGAGCAGTTCTTC
TRBJ2-7,.,.,TRBV7-9,CASSQSTVTYEQYF,TGTGCCAGCAGCCAATCGACAGTAACCTACGAGCAGTACTTC
TRBJ1-2,.,TRBD1,TRBV6-6,CASRPPGQGPGYTF,TGTGCCAGCAGGCCTCCGGGACAGGGCCCGGGCTACACCTTC
TRBJ2-7,.,TRBD2,TRBV4-2,CASSPTAAPSGGNSEQYF,TGTGCCAGCAGCCCTACAGCCGCTCCTAGCGGGGGGAATAGTGAGCAGTACTTC
TRBJ1-1,.,.,TRBV4-3,CASSQEFRTGGHTEAFF,TGCGCCAGCAGCCAAGAGTTCCGGACCGGGGGGCACACTGAAGCTTTCTTT
TRBJ2-3,.,.,TRBV27,CASSPRGRGDTQYF,TGTGCCAGCAGTCCCCGGGGGCGGGGAGATACGCAGTATTTT
TRBJ2-1,.,TRBD2,TRBV9,CASSPAGSGGSYNEQFF,TGTGCCAGCAGCCCCGCCGGTTCGGGAGGATCCTACAATGAGCAGTTCTTC
TRBJ2-7,.,.,TRBV7-8,CASSWSAAYEQYF,TGTGCCAGCAGCTGGTCGGCCGCCTACGAGCAGTACTTC
TRBJ2-2,.,.,TRBV7-7,CASSLEGELFF,TGTGCTAGCAGCTTAGAGGGGGAGCTGTTTTTT
TRBJ2-7,.,.,TRBV7-7,CASSLVSGSEQYF,TGTGCCAGCAGCTTAGTGTCTGGATCAGAGCAGTACTTC
TRBJ2-1,few,TRBD1,TRBV5-1,CASTVGGIYNEQFF,TGCGCCAGCACCGTAGGGGGCATATACAATGAGCAGTTCTTC
TRBJ1-1,.,TRBD1,TRBV6-1,CASSKDRAYTEAFF,TGTGCCAGCAGTAAGGACAGGGCTTACACTGAAGCTTTCTTT
TRBJ2-7,few,.,TRBV10-3,CAISESTQDSYEQYF,TGTGCCATCAGTGAGTCGACCCAGGACTCCTACGAGCAGTACTTC